This TCR beta chain was sequenced during a study of blood T cell repertoires in COVID-19. Study-level background: Nucleic acid was either cDNA or gDNA, and it came from T cells, B-cell-depleted T cells, or PBMCs.

In the original analysis: Amplification of reference gene primers provided the estimated nucleated cell counts. Only in-frame clones appear in the TCRdb table, and some are missing; sequencing was by immunoSEQ multiplex PCR. The V and J calls and clone size come from that table; D and trimming were worked out from the DNA. The table lists under 200,000 clones, roughly 88% of them singletons. Germline V gene data show CDR1 as SGHNT and CDR2 as YYREEE (reference sequence). CDR3 length equals 13 residues. Trimming removed 8 bases from V and 7 bases from J; junction bases left unmatched: 10. This chain connects TRBV5-4 to TRBJ2-7; 9 nucleotides line up with TRBD1. This TCR was recovered from a man younger than 35 with acute or convalescent COVID-19. Sequenced: peripheral blood. The CDR3 DNA is TGTGCCAGTTCGCGGGGACAGGGCCTGGAGCAGTACTTC. This sequence encodes CASSRGQGLEQYF.